The next 2 T cell receptor beta chains were all read from a single sample in a study of cytomegalovirus exposure and HLA in healthy donors. The PCR ran on 60 Vbeta and 13 Jbeta primers. Here immunoSEQ multiplex PCR was the method, and the copy in TCRdb shows in-frame clones only, minus some. The sample lists 100,000 to 150,000 clones, 60% to 85% occurring once. The sequencing sample was made of PBMCs. The receptors were sampled from a young man in good health and CMV-seronegative.

The V and J genes are TRBV15 and TRBJ2-3; D may be TRBD1 (5 bases). The CDR3 has 15 amino acids. The germline CDR1 and CDR2 sequences are LNHNV and YYDKDF (reference sequence). V was shortened by 6 bases and J by 1 base, with 14 bases between the two germline ends. The CDR3 reads CATSKTATGTDTQYF. CDR3 in DNA: TGTGCCACCAGTAAGACAGCCACGGGCACAGATACGCAGTATTTT.

This clone was observed a few times. The rearrangement uses TRBV9 and TRBJ1-3; D not certain. Germline V gene sequence: CDR1 SGDLS, CDR2 YYNGEE. Trimming removed 0 bases at V and 14 bases at J, with 12 bases between. The CDR3 spans 12 residues. The CDR3 DNA is TGTGCCAGCAGCGTAGACAATCTCCGCCTATATTTT. Protein sequence: CASSVDNLRLYF.